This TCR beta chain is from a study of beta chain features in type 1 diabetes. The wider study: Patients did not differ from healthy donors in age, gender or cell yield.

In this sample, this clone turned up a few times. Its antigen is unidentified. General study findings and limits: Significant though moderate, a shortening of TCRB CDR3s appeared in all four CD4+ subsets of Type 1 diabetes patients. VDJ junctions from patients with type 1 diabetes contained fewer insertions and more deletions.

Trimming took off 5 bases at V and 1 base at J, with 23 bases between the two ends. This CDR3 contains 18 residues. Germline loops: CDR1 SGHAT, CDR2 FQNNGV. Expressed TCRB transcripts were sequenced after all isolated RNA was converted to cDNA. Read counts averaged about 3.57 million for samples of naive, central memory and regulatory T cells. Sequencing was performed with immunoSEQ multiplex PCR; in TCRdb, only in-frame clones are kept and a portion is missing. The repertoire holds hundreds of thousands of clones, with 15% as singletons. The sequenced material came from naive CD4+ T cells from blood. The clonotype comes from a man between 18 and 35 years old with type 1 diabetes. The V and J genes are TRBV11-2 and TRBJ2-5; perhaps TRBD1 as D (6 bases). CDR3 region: CASSPVRSGAPSQETQYF. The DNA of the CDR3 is TGTGCCAGCAGCCCGGTACGATCAGGGGCGCCCAGCCAAGAGACCCAGTACTTC.